The 15 T cell receptor beta chains listed next were all sequenced from one sample in a study of T cell responses to AZD1222 COVID-19 vaccine (dated by TCRdb to 2020 to 2023). The label giving this sample's time point can be read as: baseline before first vaccination. This specimen's treatment or condition label, per the study, means: meningococcal conjugate vaccine given as trial control. Libraries were prepared through the immunoSEQ multiplex PCR assay. As stored in TCRdb, this immuneACCESS dataset retains in-frame rearrangements with V and J assigned. A fraction of the clones does not appear; measured against another copy, unresolved V genes explain less than half of the discrepancy, and the remainder lacks a known reason. The sample has 150,000 to 200,000 clones on record, about 90% of them singletons. The ten largest account for about 3% of the sample. The sample consisted of peripheral blood, taken on day 0 of MenACWY control vaccination. These receptors were taken from an adult in good health.

This rearrangement joins TRBV7-2 to TRBJ2-4; 10 bases line up with TRBD2. The CDR3 loop spans 17 amino acids. V lost 5 bases, J lost 4 bases, and 11 bases stayed unmatched. Germline lookup yields CDR1 SGHTA and CDR2 FQGNSA. Here the CDR3 reads CASSQRSLAGGKNIQYF. CDR3 DNA: TGTGCCAGCAGCCAACGAAGCTTAGCGGGGGGAAAAAACATTCAGTACTTC.

The V gene is TRBV6-5, the J gene TRBJ1-4; 9 positions match TRBD1. CDR1 is MNHEY and CDR2 is SVGAGI in the germline V gene. The V and J ends lost 6 bases and 8 bases, in that order; junction bases with no gene match: 4. The CDR3 has 13 residues. CDR3 residues: CASRGTGREKLFF. DNA for the CDR3: TGTGCCAGCAGAGGGACAGGGCGGGAAAAACTGTTTTTT.

The chain recombines TRBV6-5 with TRBJ1-1, with a weak D call TRBD1 (5 bases). CDR3 length equals 13 residues. The V end lost 6 bases, the J end lost 6 bases, and 14 bases lay between the germline ends. In germline, CDR1 is MNHEY, CDR2 SVGAGI. The CDR3 protein is CASSPGGTPEAFF. For the CDR3, the DNA is TGTGCCAGCAGCCCCGGGGGGACCCCTGAAGCTTTCTTT.

The chain links TRBV9 to TRBJ2-7; 7 nucleotides match TRBD2. Unmatched junction bases numbered 7, after V lost 4 bases and J lost 3 bases. The germline V gene has CDR1 SGDLS and CDR2 YYNGEE. The CDR3 extends over 14 amino acids. The CDR3: CASSPKLADYEQYF. In nucleotides, the CDR3 is TGTGCCAGCAGCCCAAAGCTAGCGGACTACGAGCAGTACTTC.

This sequence joins TRBV13 and TRBJ1-2, with 9 bases fitting TRBD1. The V gene end was trimmed by 0 bases and the J gene end by 8 bases; junction bases not matched to a gene: 16. This CDR3 region has 18 residues. Germline assignment: CDR1 PRHDT and CDR2 FYEKMQ (reference sequence). The CDR3 nucleotides read TGTGCCAGCAGCTTAGGATCGTCACTAGGGACAGGGTACGGCGGCTACACCTTC. Amino acid sequence: CASSLGSSLGTGYGGYTF.

This sequence joins TRBV4-3 and TRBJ2-1, with TRBD2 identical over 9 bases. The CDR3 consists of 17 residues. Per the germline V gene, CDR1 is LGHNA and CDR2 is YSLEER. Trimming removed 0 bases from V and 3 bases from J; junction bases left unmatched: 6. The CDR3 region has the DNA TGCGCCAGCAGCCAAGATCGGCCACTAGCGGGCTACAATGAGCAGTTCTTC. Its translation is CASSQDRPLAGYNEQFF.

This clone showed up just a few times. The J gene is TRBJ2-4, the V gene TRBV24-1; TRBD1 might be the D (6 bases). Germline CDR1 and CDR2: KGHDR and SFDVKD. Trimming left V 4 bases short and J 4 bases short, with 7 bases between. This CDR3 has 13 amino acids. CDR3 sequence (DNA): TGTGCCACCAGTGAGCAGGGGAAAAACATTCAGTACTTC. Residues: CATSEQGKNIQYF.

The V call is TRBV5-4, the J call TRBJ1-1; D perhaps matches TRBD1 (5 bases). There are 14 residues in the CDR3. The germline CDR1 and CDR2 sequences are SGHNT and YYREEE (reference sequence). V was shortened by 4 bases and J by 10 bases, with 20 bases between the two germline ends. CDR3 amino acids: CASSQEVGALGAFF. The CDR3 DNA is TGTGCCAGCAGCCAGGAGGTAGGGGCCTTGGGAGCTTTCTTT.

The rearrangement links TRBV6-1 to TRBJ2-3, with 10 bases lining up with TRBD2. There are 16 residues in the CDR3. CDR1 and CDR2 (germline): MNHNS, SASEGT. Trimming removed 3 bases from V and 2 bases from J; junction bases left unmatched: 5. The CDR3 here is CASSEESGGATDTQYF. CDR3 nucleotides: TGTGCCAGCAGTGAGGAAAGCGGGGGGGCCACAGATACGCAGTATTTT.

This clone was seen a single time. The J gene is TRBJ1-4, the V gene TRBV6-5; D not resolved. This CDR3 is 14 amino acids long. V dropped 2 bases and J dropped 3 bases, with 7 bases sitting between them. The germline V gene has CDR1 MNHEY and CDR2 SVGAGI. The CDR3 reads CASSYTRANEKLFF. The CDR3 DNA sequence: TGTGCCAGCAGTTACACGCGGGCTAATGAAAAACTGTTTTTT.

In this sample, this clone turned up once. The rearrangement uses TRBV6-5 and TRBJ1-1; possibly TRBD1 for D (6 bases). The CDR3 runs 13 residues. With 6 bases removed from V and 2 bases from J, the gap between germline ends came to 10 bases. From germline, CDR1 is MNHEY and CDR2 SVGAGI. This CDR3 is CASSGTINTEAFF. The CDR3 DNA reads TGTGCCAGCAGCGGGACAATTAACACTGAAGCTTTCTTT.

This rearrangement joins TRBV19 to TRBJ1-1, with D maybe TRBD1 (5 bases). This CDR3 contains 15 residues. V shed 2 bases and J shed 5 bases, with 15 bases lying between them. From germline, CDR1 is LNHDA and CDR2 SQIVND (reference sequence). DNA of the CDR3: TGTGCCAGTAGTATATCTGGGGTAAGGGGAACTGAAGCTTTCTTT. It encodes CASSISGVRGTEAFF.

Here the CDR3 reads CSGQMQGAVQQYF. DNA of the CDR3: TGCAGCGGTCAAATGCAGGGGGCCGTACAACAGTACTTC. V is TRBV29-1 and J is TRBJ2-5, with 8 bases identical to TRBD1. The CDR3 loop spans 13 amino acids. Germline trimming cut 7 bases from V and 11 bases from J; bases unmatched to any gene: 15. The germline V gene has CDR1 SQVTM and CDR2 ANQGSEA. Supplemented by reference TRBV29-1 and TRBJ2-5, the full variable domain reads SAVISQKPSRDICQRGTSLTIQCQVDSQVTMMFWYRQQPGQSLTLIATANQGSEATYESGFVIDKFPISRPNLTFSTLTVSNMSPEDSSIYLCSGQMQGAVQQYFGPGTRLLVL.

The gene calls are TRBV9 and TRBJ2-3; perhaps TRBD2 as D (5 bases). V lost 6 bases and J lost 2, with 16 bases in between. CDR1 and CDR2 from the germline V gene are SGDLS and YYNGEE. The CDR3 runs to 15 residues. CDR3 region: CASTVSAELTDTQYF. The CDR3 nucleotides read TGTGCCAGCACAGTCTCAGCGGAGCTCACAGATACGCAGTATTTT.

The chain joins TRBV5-4 to TRBJ1-2; the D gene is possibly TRBD1 (6 bases). Per germline, CDR1 SGHNT and CDR2 YYREEE (reference sequence). This CDR3 has 14 residues. Between the trimmed V and J ends, which lost 0 bases and 6 bases, there was a span of 12 bases. The CDR3 region is CASSLDQGLDGYTF. The CDR3 bases are TGTGCCAGCAGCTTGGATCAGGGGTTGGATGGCTACACCTTC.